Listed below are T cell receptor beta chains from one sample, sequenced in a study of blood T cell repertoires in COVID-19. Data came from immunoSEQ multiplex PCR; TCRdb stores just in-frame clones and leaves some out. The table includes hundreds of thousands of clones, 80% to 90% detected once. The sample consisted of peripheral blood. These receptors were collected from an elderly man with acute or convalescent COVID-19. Both conserved end residues are part of each CDR3. D genes are given only for firm matches. The listing skips clone size in some rows; elsewhere it reads once, few, many or a size class.

j_gene: TRBJ2-3
abundance: once
d_gene: NA
v_gene: TRBV24-1
CDR3aa: CATSDSSMADTQYF
CDR3nt: TGTGCCACCAGTGATTCCAGTATGGCAGATACGCAGTATTTT

j_gene: TRBJ1-5
abundance: NA
d_gene: NA
v_gene: TRBV14
CDR3aa: CASSQEFGGYSNQPQHF
CDR3nt: TGTGCCAGCAGCCAAGAGTTTGGAGGGTATAGCAATCAGCCCCAGCATTTT

j_gene: TRBJ2-3
abundance: NA
d_gene: TRBD2
v_gene: TRBV19
CDR3aa: CASSRGLARMGTDTQYF
CDR3nt: TGTGCCAGTAGTCGCGGACTAGCGAGAATGGGGACAGATACGCAGTATTTT

j_gene: TRBJ2-5
abundance: NA
d_gene: TRBD2
v_gene: TRBV11-3
CDR3aa: CASSLGSGRGEETQYF
CDR3nt: TGTGCCAGCAGCTTAGGGAGCGGGAGAGGGGAAGAGACCCAGTACTTC

j_gene: TRBJ2-7
abundance: NA
d_gene: NA
v_gene: TRBV7-2
CDR3aa: CASSRDTMGEQYF
CDR3nt: TGTGCCAGCAGCCGGGACACAATGGGAGAGCAGTACTTC

j_gene: TRBJ1-4
abundance: NA
d_gene: TRBD1
v_gene: TRBV6-4
CDR3aa: CASRAQGAANEKLFF
CDR3nt: TGTGCCAGCAGGGCCCAGGGGGCAGCTAATGAAAAACTGTTTTTT

j_gene: TRBJ2-2
abundance: NA
d_gene: TRBD1
v_gene: TRBV5-1
CDR3aa: CASTLGQGVTGELFF
CDR3nt: TGCGCCAGCACCCTGGGACAGGGGGTCACCGGGGAGCTGTTTTTT

j_gene: TRBJ1-2
abundance: NA
d_gene: NA
v_gene: TRBV2
CDR3aa: CAFRGEGSGGYTF
CDR3nt: TGTGCCTTCCGGGGGGAGGGGTCCGGTGGCTACACCTTC

j_gene: TRBJ2-1
abundance: NA
d_gene: NA
v_gene: TRBV5-1
CDR3aa: CASSLGLGSYNEQFF
CDR3nt: TGCGCCAGCAGCTTGGGACTAGGCTCCTACAATGAGCAGTTCTTC

j_gene: TRBJ2-4
abundance: NA
d_gene: NA
v_gene: TRBV3-1/TRBV3-2
CDR3aa: CASSQGLPGLGDIQYF
CDR3nt: TGTGCCAGCAGCCAAGGGTTACCGGGACTCGGGGACATTCAGTACTTC

j_gene: TRBJ1-2
abundance: NA
d_gene: NA
v_gene: TRBV4-1
CDR3aa: CASSQDPRDYGYTF
CDR3nt: TGCGCCAGCAGCCAAGATCCCAGGGACTATGGCTACACCTTC

j_gene: TRBJ1-5
abundance: NA
d_gene: NA
v_gene: TRBV6-1
CDR3aa: CASISYGHQNQPQHF
CDR3nt: TGTGCCAGCATTTCATACGGACACCAAAATCAGCCCCAGCATTTT

j_gene: TRBJ2-7
abundance: NA
d_gene: NA
v_gene: TRBV28
CDR3aa: CASSPRQIQTYEQYF
CDR3nt: TGTGCCAGCAGTCCCCGACAGATCCAAACCTACGAGCAGTACTTC

j_gene: TRBJ2-7
abundance: NA
d_gene: NA
v_gene: TRBV15
CDR3aa: CATSRVGRVHEQYF
CDR3nt: TGTGCCACCAGCAGAGTCGGCAGGGTCCACGAGCAGTACTTC

j_gene: TRBJ1-1
abundance: few
d_gene: NA
v_gene: TRBV11-1
CDR3aa: CASSFRRAQGTEAFF
CDR3nt: TGTGCCAGCAGCTTCCGCAGGGCCCAGGGCACTGAAGCTTTCTTT

j_gene: TRBJ2-5
abundance: NA
d_gene: TRBD1
v_gene: TRBV7-2
CDR3aa: CASSLETGGVETQYF
CDR3nt: TGTGCCAGCAGCTTAGAGACAGGGGGCGTGGAGACCCAGTACTTC

j_gene: TRBJ2-1
abundance: once
d_gene: NA
v_gene: TRBV2
CDR3aa: CASSLHLQNNEQFF
CDR3nt: TGTGCCAGCAGTTTACACCTACAGAACAATGAGCAGTTCTTC

j_gene: TRBJ2-5
abundance: once
d_gene: NA
v_gene: TRBV7-6
CDR3aa: CASSFSGETQYF
CDR3nt: TGTGCCAGCAGCTTCTCGGGAGAGACCCAGTACTTC

j_gene: TRBJ1-3
abundance: NA
d_gene: TRBD1
v_gene: TRBV4-1
CDR3aa: CASSHRTGGNTIYF
CDR3nt: TGCGCCAGCAGCCATAGGACAGGGGGAAACACCATATATTTT

j_gene: TRBJ2-3
abundance: NA
d_gene: TRBD2
v_gene: TRBV19
CDR3aa: CASSIERLAGPTDTQYF
CDR3nt: TGTGCCAGTAGTATAGAACGACTAGCGGGACCCACAGATACGCAGTATTTT

j_gene: TRBJ2-3
abundance: NA
d_gene: NA
v_gene: TRBV14
CDR3aa: CASSRGQPQITQYF
CDR3nt: TGTGCCAGCAGCCGTGGACAGCCACAGATCACGCAGTATTTT

j_gene: TRBJ2-1
abundance: few
d_gene: TRBD1
v_gene: TRBV7-6
CDR3aa: CASSLLSGTGYNEQFF
CDR3nt: TGTGCCAGCAGCCTGTTATCCGGGACAGGGTACAATGAGCAGTTCTTC

j_gene: TRBJ2-3
abundance: NA
d_gene: TRBD2
v_gene: TRBV24-1
CDR3aa: CATSDPGTSGSLSTDTQYF
CDR3nt: TGTGCCACCAGTGATCCCGGGACTAGCGGGAGTTTAAGCACAGATACGCAGTATTTT

j_gene: TRBJ2-7
abundance: NA
d_gene: TRBD1
v_gene: TRBV4-3
CDR3aa: CASSQVPQGAYEQYF
CDR3nt: TGCGCCAGCAGCCAAGTGCCCCAGGGGGCCTACGAGCAGTACTTC

j_gene: TRBJ2-5
abundance: NA
d_gene: TRBD2
v_gene: TRBV9
CDR3aa: CASSVLAGGEGTQYF
CDR3nt: TGTGCCAGCAGCGTGCTAGCGGGGGGCGAGGGGACCCAGTACTTC

j_gene: TRBJ2-4
abundance: NA
d_gene: TRBD1
v_gene: TRBV7-2
CDR3aa: CASSLARGQGGRKNIQYF
CDR3nt: TGTGCCAGCAGCTTAGCTAGGGGACAGGGCGGTAGGAAAAACATTCAGTACTTC

j_gene: TRBJ2-2
abundance: NA
d_gene: TRBD2
v_gene: TRBV29-1
CDR3aa: CSVVGPAGSGSRGELFF
CDR3nt: TGCAGCGTTGTGGGGCCAGCGGGGAGTGGGTCGAGAGGGGAGCTGTTTTTT

j_gene: TRBJ2-1
abundance: NA
d_gene: NA
v_gene: TRBV7-9
CDR3aa: CASSLGGGPYNEQFF
CDR3nt: TGTGCCAGCAGCCTAGGGGGGGGCCCCTACAATGAGCAGTTCTTC

j_gene: TRBJ2-5
abundance: NA
d_gene: TRBD1
v_gene: TRBV7-9
CDR3aa: CASSRRSGQGGETQYF
CDR3nt: TGTGCCAGCAGCCGAAGGTCGGGACAGGGGGGAGAGACCCAGTACTTC

j_gene: TRBJ2-1
abundance: NA
d_gene: TRBD2
v_gene: TRBV9
CDR3aa: CASSVVGSSGRYNEQFF
CDR3nt: TGTGCCAGCAGCGTAGTGGGGTCTAGCGGGAGGTACAATGAGCAGTTCTTC

j_gene: TRBJ2-7
abundance: NA
d_gene: TRBD2
v_gene: TRBV3-1/TRBV3-2
CDR3aa: CASSQGPSGIKQYF
CDR3nt: TGTGCCAGCAGCCAAGGCCCTAGCGGGATTAAGCAGTACTTC

j_gene: TRBJ2-7
abundance: few
d_gene: TRBD1
v_gene: TRBV5-4
CDR3aa: CASSLGGQGDYEQYF
CDR3nt: TGTGCCAGCAGCTTGGGGGGACAGGGGGACTACGAGCAGTACTTC

j_gene: TRBJ1-1
abundance: NA
d_gene: NA
v_gene: TRBV4-2
CDR3aa: CASSQEFREAEAFF
CDR3nt: TGTGCCAGCAGCCAAGAATTTCGCGAGGCAGAAGCTTTCTTT

j_gene: TRBJ2-7
abundance: NA
d_gene: TRBD2
v_gene: TRBV28
CDR3aa: CASSSGLAGAYYEQYF
CDR3nt: TGTGCCAGCAGCTCGGGACTAGCGGGGGCCTACTACGAGCAGTACTTC

j_gene: TRBJ2-7
abundance: once
d_gene: NA
v_gene: TRBV14
CDR3aa: CASKSRDSSYEQYF
CDR3nt: TGTGCCAGCAAATCTCGGGACTCAAGCTACGAGCAGTACTTC

j_gene: TRBJ2-1
abundance: NA
d_gene: TRBD1
v_gene: TRBV4-3
CDR3aa: CASSQPSGGEQFF
CDR3nt: TGCGCCAGCAGCCAACCATCAGGGGGTGAGCAGTTCTTC

j_gene: TRBJ2-2
abundance: NA
d_gene: NA
v_gene: TRBV19
CDR3aa: CASSIRVNTGELFF
CDR3nt: TGTGCCAGTAGTATCAGGGTAAACACCGGGGAGCTGTTTTTT

j_gene: TRBJ2-2
abundance: NA
d_gene: TRBD1
v_gene: TRBV5-1
CDR3aa: CASSYPGQGATGELFF
CDR3nt: TGCGCCAGCAGCTATCCGGGACAGGGGGCCACCGGGGAGCTGTTTTTT

j_gene: TRBJ2-5
abundance: NA
d_gene: TRBD1
v_gene: TRBV5-1
CDR3aa: CASSTRQGQETQYF
CDR3nt: TGCGCCAGCAGCACCCGACAGGGACAGGAGACCCAGTACTTC

j_gene: TRBJ2-3
abundance: NA
d_gene: NA
v_gene: TRBV5-4
CDR3aa: CASRGTGEGTDTQYF
CDR3nt: TGTGCCAGCAGGGGGACGGGGGAGGGCACAGATACGCAGTATTTT

j_gene: TRBJ2-3
abundance: NA
d_gene: TRBD2
v_gene: TRBV7-7
CDR3aa: CASSPSGRVTDTQYF
CDR3nt: TGTGCTAGCAGCCCCAGCGGGAGGGTCACAGATACGCAGTATTTT

j_gene: TRBJ1-2
abundance: NA
d_gene: NA
v_gene: TRBV2
CDR3aa: CASNQGIYYGYTF
CDR3nt: TGTGCCAGCAATCAGGGGATCTACTATGGCTACACCTTC

j_gene: TRBJ2-3
abundance: NA
d_gene: TRBD1
v_gene: TRBV11-3
CDR3aa: CASSLGTGVTDTQYF
CDR3nt: TGTGCCAGCAGCTTAGGGACAGGGGTCACAGATACGCAGTATTTT

j_gene: TRBJ1-4
abundance: NA
d_gene: NA
v_gene: TRBV27
CDR3aa: CASRPYQAGDHEKLFF
CDR3nt: TGTGCCAGCAGACCCTACCAGGCAGGGGATCACGAAAAACTGTTTTTT

j_gene: TRBJ2-7
abundance: NA
d_gene: NA
v_gene: TRBV7-8
CDR3aa: CASSLGAGRYYEQYF
CDR3nt: TGTGCCAGCAGCTTAGGCGCAGGCAGATACTACGAGCAGTACTTC

j_gene: TRBJ1-1
abundance: NA
d_gene: NA
v_gene: TRBV29-1
CDR3aa: CSVAVTEAFF
CDR3nt: TGCAGCGTTGCAGTCACTGAAGCTTTCTTT

j_gene: TRBJ2-7
abundance: NA
d_gene: NA
v_gene: TRBV7-2
CDR3aa: CASSLVPESYEQYF
CDR3nt: TGTGCCAGCAGCTTAGTTCCGGAGTCCTACGAGCAGTACTTC

j_gene: TRBJ1-1
abundance: NA
d_gene: TRBD1
v_gene: TRBV12-3/TRBV12-4
CDR3aa: CASSLSGGKEAFF
CDR3nt: TGTGCCAGCAGTTTATCAGGGGGTAAAGAAGCTTTCTTT

j_gene: TRBJ1-6
abundance: once
d_gene: NA
v_gene: TRBV18
CDR3aa: CASSPTGDRNSPLHF
CDR3nt: TGTGCCAGCTCCCCGACCGGGGATCGTAATTCACCCCTCCACTTT

j_gene: TRBJ1-2
abundance: once
d_gene: NA
v_gene: TRBV9
CDR3aa: CASSGSQGNYGYTF
CDR3nt: TGTGCCAGCAGCGGCTCACAGGGTAACTATGGCTACACCTTC

j_gene: TRBJ1-6
abundance: NA
d_gene: TRBD1
v_gene: TRBV7-2
CDR3aa: CASSGTVNNSPLHF
CDR3nt: TGTGCCAGCAGTGGGACAGTTAATAATTCACCCCTCCACTTT

j_gene: TRBJ2-1
abundance: NA
d_gene: TRBD1
v_gene: TRBV5-1
CDR3aa: CASSVTQGAGEQFF
CDR3nt: TGCGCCAGCAGCGTTACGCAGGGGGCGGGTGAGCAGTTCTTC

j_gene: TRBJ2-2
abundance: NA
d_gene: TRBD2
v_gene: TRBV4-1
CDR3aa: CASSQDTRGGDTGELFF
CDR3nt: TGCGCCAGCAGCCAAGATACGAGGGGAGGGGACACCGGGGAGCTGTTTTTT

j_gene: TRBJ2-2
abundance: NA
d_gene: NA
v_gene: TRBV19
CDR3aa: CASNRLNTGELFF
CDR3nt: TGTGCCAGTAATCGGTTGAACACCGGGGAGCTGTTTTTT